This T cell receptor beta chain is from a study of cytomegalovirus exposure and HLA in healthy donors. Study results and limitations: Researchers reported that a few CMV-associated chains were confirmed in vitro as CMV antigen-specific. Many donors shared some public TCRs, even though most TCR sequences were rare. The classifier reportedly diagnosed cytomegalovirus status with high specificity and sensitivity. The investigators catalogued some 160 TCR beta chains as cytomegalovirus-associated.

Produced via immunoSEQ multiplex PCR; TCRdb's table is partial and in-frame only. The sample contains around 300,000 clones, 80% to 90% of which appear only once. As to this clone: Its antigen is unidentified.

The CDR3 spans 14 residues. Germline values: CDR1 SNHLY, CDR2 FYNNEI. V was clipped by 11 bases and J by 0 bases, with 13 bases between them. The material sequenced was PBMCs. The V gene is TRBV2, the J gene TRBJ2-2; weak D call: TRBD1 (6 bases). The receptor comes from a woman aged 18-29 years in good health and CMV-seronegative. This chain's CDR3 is CAGKYRANTGELFF. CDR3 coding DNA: TGTGCCGGAAAGTACAGGGCGAACACCGGGGAGCTGTTTTTT.